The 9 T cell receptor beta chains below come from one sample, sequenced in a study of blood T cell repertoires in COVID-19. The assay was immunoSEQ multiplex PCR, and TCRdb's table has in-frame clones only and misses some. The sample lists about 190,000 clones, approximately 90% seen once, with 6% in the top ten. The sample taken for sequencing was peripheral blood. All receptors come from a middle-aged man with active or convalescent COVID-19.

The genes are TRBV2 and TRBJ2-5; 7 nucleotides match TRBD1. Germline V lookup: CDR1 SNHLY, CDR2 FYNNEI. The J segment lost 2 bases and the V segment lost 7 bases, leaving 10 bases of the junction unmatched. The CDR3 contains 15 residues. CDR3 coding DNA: TGTGCCAGCATCCTCCGGGACAGCACACAAGAGACCCAGTACTTC. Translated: CASILRDSTQETQYF.

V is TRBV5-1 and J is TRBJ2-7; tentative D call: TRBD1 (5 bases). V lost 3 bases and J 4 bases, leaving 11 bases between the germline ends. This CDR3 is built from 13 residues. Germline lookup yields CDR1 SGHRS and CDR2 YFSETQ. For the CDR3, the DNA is TGCGCCAGCAGCTATTACCAGGGTTACGAGCAGTACTTC. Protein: CASSYYQGYEQYF.

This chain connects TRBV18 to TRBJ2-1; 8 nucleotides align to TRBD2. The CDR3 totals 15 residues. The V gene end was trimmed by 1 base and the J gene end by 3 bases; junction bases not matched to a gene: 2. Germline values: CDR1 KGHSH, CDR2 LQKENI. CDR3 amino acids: CASSPLLAGYNEQFF. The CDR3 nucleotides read TGTGCCAGCTCACCACTGCTAGCGGGCTACAATGAGCAGTTCTTC.

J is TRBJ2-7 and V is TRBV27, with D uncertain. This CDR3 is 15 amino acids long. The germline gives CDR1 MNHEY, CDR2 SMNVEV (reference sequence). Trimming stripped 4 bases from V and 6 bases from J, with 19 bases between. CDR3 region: CASSYLDTIGREQYF. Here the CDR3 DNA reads TGTGCCAGCAGTTATCTTGACACCATAGGCCGCGAGCAGTACTTC.

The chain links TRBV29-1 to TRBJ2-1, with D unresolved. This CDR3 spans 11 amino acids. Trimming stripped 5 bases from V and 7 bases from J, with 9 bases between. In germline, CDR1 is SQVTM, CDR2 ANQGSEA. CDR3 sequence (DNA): TGCAGCGTTCCCCTTTCGAATGAGCAGTTCTTC. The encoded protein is CSVPLSNEQFF.

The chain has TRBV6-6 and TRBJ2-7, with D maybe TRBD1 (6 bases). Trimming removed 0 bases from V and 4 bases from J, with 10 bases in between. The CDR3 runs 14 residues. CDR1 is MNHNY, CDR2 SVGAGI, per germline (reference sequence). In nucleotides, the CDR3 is TGTGCCAGCAGTTACTCTGACAGGACATACGAGCAGTACTTC. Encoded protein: CASSYSDRTYEQYF.

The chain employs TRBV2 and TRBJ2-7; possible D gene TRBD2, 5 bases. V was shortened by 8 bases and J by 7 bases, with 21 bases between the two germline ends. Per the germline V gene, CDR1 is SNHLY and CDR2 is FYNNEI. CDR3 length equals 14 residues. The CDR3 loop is CASRTGGSGREQYF. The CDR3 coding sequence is TGTGCCAGCCGCACGGGTGGATCTGGGAGAGAGCAGTACTTC. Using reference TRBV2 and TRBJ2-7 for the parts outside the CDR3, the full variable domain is EPEVTQTPSHQVTQMGQEVILRCVPISNHLYFYWYRQILGQKVEFLVSFYNNEISEKSEIFDDQFSVERPDGSNFTLKIRSTKLEDSAMYFCASRTGGSGREQYFGPGTRLTVT.

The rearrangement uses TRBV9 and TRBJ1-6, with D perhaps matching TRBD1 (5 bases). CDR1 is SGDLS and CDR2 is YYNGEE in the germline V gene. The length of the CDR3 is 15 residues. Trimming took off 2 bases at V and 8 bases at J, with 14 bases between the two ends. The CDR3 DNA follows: TGTGCCAGCAGCGTCGGGGGTGGCTGGGATTCACCCCTCCACTTT. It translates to CASSVGGGWDSPLHF. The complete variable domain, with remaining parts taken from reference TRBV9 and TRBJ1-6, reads DSGVTQTPKHLITATGQRVTLRCSPRSGDLSVYWYQQSLDQGLQFLIQYYNGEERAKGNILERFSAQQFPDLHSELNLSSLELGDSALYFCASSVGGGWDSPLHFGNGTRLTVT.

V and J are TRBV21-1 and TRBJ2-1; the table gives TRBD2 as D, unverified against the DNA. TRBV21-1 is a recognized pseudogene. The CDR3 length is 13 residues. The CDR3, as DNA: TGTGCCAGCAGCAAGGGACTAGCCACCGAGCAGTTCTTC. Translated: CASSKGLATEQFF.